This record looks at one TCR beta chain sequence and its context. Its antigen is not known. Per the germline V gene, CDR1 is DFQATT and CDR2 is SNEGSKA (reference sequence). Deletions cut 1 base from V and 1 base from J, with 20 bases between. The CDR3 runs 17 residues. The data originate from a study of blood T cells in healthy people across ages. Study-level points and caveats: The CMV status of each donor remained undetermined, and this could have confounded shifts in expanded clonotypes.

A J-beta primer mix and a sample-barcoded 5' primer were used in a second PCR of roughly 6 to 11 cycles. TCRdb ran MiXCR on the 5' RACE reads and lists one entry per CDR3 protein. The sample contains approximately 800,000 distinct CDR3 sequences, around 62% of which appear only once. V usage is TRBV20-1 and J usage is TRBJ2-7; perhaps TRBD1 as D (5 bases). The sample consisted of blood. This receptor was identified in a man younger than 40 in good health. The CDR3 DNA follows: TGCAGTGCTAGAGTTCCCGCCGGACACAAACTTTCCTACGAGCAGTACTTC. This gives the protein CSARVPAGHKLSYEQYF.